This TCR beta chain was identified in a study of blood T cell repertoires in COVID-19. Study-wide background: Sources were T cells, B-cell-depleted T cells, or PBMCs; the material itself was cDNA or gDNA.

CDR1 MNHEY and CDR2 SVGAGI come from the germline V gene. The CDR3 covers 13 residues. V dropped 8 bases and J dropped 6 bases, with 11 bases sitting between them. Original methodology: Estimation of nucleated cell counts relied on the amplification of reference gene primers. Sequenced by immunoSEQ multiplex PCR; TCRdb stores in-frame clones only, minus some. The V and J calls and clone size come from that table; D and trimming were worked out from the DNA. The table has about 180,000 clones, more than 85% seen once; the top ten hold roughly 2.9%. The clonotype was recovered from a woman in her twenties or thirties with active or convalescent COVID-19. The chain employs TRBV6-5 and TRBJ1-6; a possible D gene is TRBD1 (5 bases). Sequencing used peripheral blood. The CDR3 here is CASSTDFNSPLHF. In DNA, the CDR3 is TGTGCCAGCTCGACAGATTTTAATTCACCCCTCCACTTT.